Given below is one TCR beta chain in context. This entry comes from a study of blood T cell repertoires in COVID-19. Turning to the study itself: There were acute and convalescent COVID-19 samples, and they came from the United States, Italy and Spain. PBMCs, B-cell-depleted T cells, or T cells provided the cDNA or gDNA that made up the material.

There are 14 residues in the CDR3. The V gene end was trimmed by 4 bases and the J gene end by 5 bases; junction bases not matched to a gene: 6. Germline lookup yields CDR1 SNHLY and CDR2 FYNNEI. Authors' methods: Reference gene primer amplification gave nucleated cell count estimates. Generated by immunoSEQ multiplex PCR, the TCRdb table keeps only in-frame clones and is missing some. V and J calls and clone size come straight from that table; D and trimming were deduced from the DNA. The sample records approximately 130,000 clones, about 86% being singletons. The receptor's source is a woman aged 45-59 years who had recovered from COVID-19. The chain joins TRBV2 to TRBJ1-1, with 8 bases that match TRBD1. The sample consisted of peripheral blood. DNA for the CDR3: TGTGCCAGCAGTGGAGGACAGGGAAGGACTGAAGCTTTCTTT. Translation: CASSGGQGRTEAFF.